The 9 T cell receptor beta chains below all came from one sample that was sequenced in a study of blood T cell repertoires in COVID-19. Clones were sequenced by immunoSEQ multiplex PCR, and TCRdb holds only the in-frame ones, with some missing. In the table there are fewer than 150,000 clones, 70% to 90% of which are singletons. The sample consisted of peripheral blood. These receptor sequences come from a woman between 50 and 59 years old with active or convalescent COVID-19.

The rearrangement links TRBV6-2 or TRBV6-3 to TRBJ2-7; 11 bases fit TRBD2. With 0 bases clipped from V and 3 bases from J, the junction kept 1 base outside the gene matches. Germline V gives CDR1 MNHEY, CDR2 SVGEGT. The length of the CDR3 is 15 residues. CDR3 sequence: CASSYSSGRVYEQYF. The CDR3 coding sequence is TGTGCCAGCAGTTACTCTAGCGGGAGGGTCTACGAGCAGTACTTC.

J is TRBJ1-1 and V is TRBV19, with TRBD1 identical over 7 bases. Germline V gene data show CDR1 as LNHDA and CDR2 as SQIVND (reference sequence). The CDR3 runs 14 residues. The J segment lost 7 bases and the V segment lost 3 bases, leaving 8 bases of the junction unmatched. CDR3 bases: TGTGCCAGTAGTATGGGACAGATACGAGATGAAGCTTTCTTT. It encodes CASSMGQIRDEAFF.

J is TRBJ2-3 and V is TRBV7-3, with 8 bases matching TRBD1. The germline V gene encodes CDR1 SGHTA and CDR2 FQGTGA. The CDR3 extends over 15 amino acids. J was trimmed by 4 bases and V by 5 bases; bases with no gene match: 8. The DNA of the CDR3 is TGTGCCAGCAGCCCGGACAGGGTAGAGGCAGATACGCAGTATTTT. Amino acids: CASSPDRVEADTQYF.

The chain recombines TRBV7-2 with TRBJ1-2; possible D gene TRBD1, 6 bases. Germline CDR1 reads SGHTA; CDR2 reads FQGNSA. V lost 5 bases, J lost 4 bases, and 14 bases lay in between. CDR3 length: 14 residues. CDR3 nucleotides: TGTGCCAGCAGCCCCGGGGGGGGCCTCTATGGCTACACCTTC. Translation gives CASSPGGGLYGYTF.

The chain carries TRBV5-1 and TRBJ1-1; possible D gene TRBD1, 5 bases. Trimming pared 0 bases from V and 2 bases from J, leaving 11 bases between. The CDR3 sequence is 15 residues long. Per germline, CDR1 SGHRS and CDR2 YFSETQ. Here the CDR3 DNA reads TGCGCCAGCAGCTTGGCCCCAGGGATTAACACTGAAGCTTTCTTT. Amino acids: CASSLAPGINTEAFF.

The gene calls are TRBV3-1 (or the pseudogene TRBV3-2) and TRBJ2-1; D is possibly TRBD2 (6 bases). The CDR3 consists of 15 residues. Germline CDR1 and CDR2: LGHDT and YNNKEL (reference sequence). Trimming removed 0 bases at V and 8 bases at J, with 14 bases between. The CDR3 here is CASSQEFGEAYEQFF. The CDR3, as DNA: TGTGCCAGCAGCCAAGAATTCGGGGAGGCGTATGAGCAGTTCTTC.

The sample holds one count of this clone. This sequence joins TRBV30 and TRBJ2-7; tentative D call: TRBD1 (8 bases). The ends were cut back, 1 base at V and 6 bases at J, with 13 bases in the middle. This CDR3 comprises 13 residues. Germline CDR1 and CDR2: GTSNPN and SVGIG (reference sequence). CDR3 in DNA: TGTGCCTGGAGTGGAACAGGGGGGGTCGAGCAGTACTTC. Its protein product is CAWSGTGGVEQYF.

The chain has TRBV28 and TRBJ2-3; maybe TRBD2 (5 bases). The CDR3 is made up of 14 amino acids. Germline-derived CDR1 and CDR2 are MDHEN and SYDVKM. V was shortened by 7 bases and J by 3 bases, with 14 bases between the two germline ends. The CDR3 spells CASTPAGGTDTQYF. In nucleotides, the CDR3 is TGTGCCAGCACCCCCGCGGGCGGAACAGATACGCAGTATTTT.

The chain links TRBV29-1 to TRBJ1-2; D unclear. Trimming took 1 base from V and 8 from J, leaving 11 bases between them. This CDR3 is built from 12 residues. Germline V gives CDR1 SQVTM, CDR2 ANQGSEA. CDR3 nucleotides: TGCAGCGTTGAAGTCCCAACGGGAGGCTACACCTTC. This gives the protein CSVEVPTGGYTF.